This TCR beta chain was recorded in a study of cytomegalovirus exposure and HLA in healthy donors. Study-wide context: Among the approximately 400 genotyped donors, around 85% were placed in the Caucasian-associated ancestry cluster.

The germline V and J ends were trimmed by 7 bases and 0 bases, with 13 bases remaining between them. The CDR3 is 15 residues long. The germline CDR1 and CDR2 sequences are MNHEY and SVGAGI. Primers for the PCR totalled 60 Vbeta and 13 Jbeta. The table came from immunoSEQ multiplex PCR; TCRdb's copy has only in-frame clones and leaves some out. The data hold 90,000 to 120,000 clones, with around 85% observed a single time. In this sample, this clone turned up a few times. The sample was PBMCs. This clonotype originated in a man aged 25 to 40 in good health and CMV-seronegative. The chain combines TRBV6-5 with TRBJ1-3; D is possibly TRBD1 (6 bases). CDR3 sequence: CASTTDRYSGNTIYF. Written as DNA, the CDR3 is TGTGCCAGCACTACCGACAGGTACTCTGGAAACACCATATATTTT.